The 21 T cell receptor beta chains given below trace back to one sample, sequenced in a study of cytomegalovirus exposure and HLA in healthy donors. Sequencing was performed with immunoSEQ multiplex PCR; in TCRdb, only in-frame clones are kept and a portion is missing. The sample has about 130,000 clones, 85% to 90% seen once. Input material: PBMCs. These receptors were obtained from a man aged 30 to 39 in good health and CMV-seronegative.

The chain combines TRBV5-4 with TRBJ2-1; 7 bases are a match to TRBD1. The CDR3 length is 18 residues. The V segment lost 1 base and the J segment 4 bases; nucleotides outside the gene matches: 14. Germline V gene sequence: CDR1 SGHNT, CDR2 YYREEE (reference sequence). The CDR3 region is CASSLRPSDRLTYNEQFF. CDR3 coding DNA: TGTGCCAGCAGCTTGCGGCCCTCGGACAGGTTAACATACAATGAGCAGTTCTTC.

The chain uses TRBV10-1 and TRBJ2-6; D remains ambiguous. Trimming cost V 8 bases and J 1 base, with 6 bases left between them. CDR1 WNHNN and CDR2 SYGVQD come from the germline V gene (reference sequence). The CDR3 contains 13 residues. CDR3 amino acids: CASVASGANVLTF. As DNA, the CDR3 is TGCGCCAGCGTCGCGTCTGGGGCCAACGTCCTGACTTTC.

This clone was found once. This sequence joins TRBV7-2 and TRBJ2-7, with D perhaps TRBD1 (6 bases). The V gene's germline CDR1 is SGHTA and CDR2 FQGNSA. CDR3 length: 14 residues. The germline V and J ends were trimmed by 3 bases and 2 bases, with 11 bases remaining between them. CDR3 loop: CASSLGRGPYEQYF. Written as DNA, the CDR3 is TGTGCCAGCAGCTTGGGCAGGGGTCCCTACGAGCAGTACTTC.

The chain joins TRBV7-3 to TRBJ1-1; no clear D. The V gene lost 3 bases and the J gene lost 1 base, with 6 bases spanning the gap. The CDR3 runs to 13 residues. Germline V gene lookup returns CDR1 SGHTA and CDR2 FQGTGA. Here the CDR3 reads CASSFHKNTEAFF. The CDR3 nucleotides read TGTGCCAGCAGCTTTCACAAGAACACTGAAGCTTTCTTT.

The chain is built from TRBV11-2 and TRBJ2-7, with D perhaps TRBD1 (5 bases). CDR1 SGHAT and CDR2 FQNNGV come from the germline V gene. The CDR3 has 13 amino acids. V gave up 5 bases and J gave up 3 bases, with 11 bases separating them. The CDR3 loop is CASSRQTLYEQYF. CDR3 nucleotides: TGTGCCAGCAGCCGACAGACCCTCTACGAGCAGTACTTC.

The genes are TRBV7-3 and TRBJ2-1; 14 bases are a match to TRBD2. The CDR3 contains 12 residues. Unmatched junction bases numbered 0, after V lost 8 bases and J lost 9 bases. Looked up from germline, CDR1 is SGHTA and CDR2 is FQGTGA. The CDR3 DNA is TGTGCCAGCGGGACTAGCGGGGGTGAGCAGTTCTTC. This gives the protein CASGTSGGEQFF.

The chain employs TRBV27 and TRBJ2-1, with TRBD2 matching over 7 bases. The CDR3 runs 14 residues. The trim removed 5 bases at V and 7 bases at J, leaving 8 bases unmatched. The germline gives CDR1 MNHEY, CDR2 SMNVEV (reference sequence). The CDR3 protein is CASSPRLATNEQFF. CDR3 DNA sequence: TGTGCCAGCAGTCCCAGACTAGCTACGAATGAGCAGTTCTTC.

The J gene is TRBJ2-7, the V gene TRBV29-1; D might be TRBD1 (5 bases). The V gene's germline CDR1 is SQVTM and CDR2 ANQGSEA. The CDR3 has 13 residues. Trimming took off 6 bases at V and 3 bases at J, with 15 bases between the two ends. This chain's CDR3 is CSVYWWGGYEQYF. The DNA of the CDR3 is TGCAGCGTCTACTGGTGGGGCGGCTACGAGCAGTACTTC.

This clone was observed a few times. The chain uses TRBV7-2 and TRBJ2-3; TRBD2 aligns across 10 bases. CDR1 is SGHTA and CDR2 is FQGNSA in the germline V gene. The junction had 2 bases not matched to a gene; V was cut back by 4 bases and J by 1 base. The CDR3 sequence is 15 residues long. CDR3 region: CASSWLAGGTDTQYF. The DNA for the CDR3 is TGTGCCAGCAGCTGGCTAGCGGGAGGCACAGATACGCAGTATTTT.

The chain carries TRBV9 and TRBJ2-3; tentatively, D is TRBD2 (6 bases). The CDR3 covers 16 residues. The V end lost 0 bases, the J end lost 5 bases, and 16 bases lay between the germline ends. Per the germline V gene, CDR1 is SGDLS and CDR2 is YYNGEE. The CDR3 DNA sequence: TGTGCCAGCAGCGTAGGACGAGCGGGCGTTGGAGATACGCAGTATTTT. It specifies CASSVGRAGVGDTQYF.

The chain joins TRBV10-1 to TRBJ2-3, with 14 bases lining up with TRBD2. J was trimmed by 3 bases and V by 4 bases; bases with no gene match: 3. CDR1 and CDR2 from the germline V gene are WNHNN and SYGVQD (reference sequence). The CDR3 is made up of 16 amino acids. CDR3 amino acids: CASSVGTSGSTDTQYF. The CDR3 nucleotides read TGCGCCAGCAGTGTTGGGACTAGCGGGAGTACAGATACGCAGTATTTT.

This chain links TRBV29-1 with TRBJ2-4, with 8 bases aligning to TRBD1. J was trimmed by 7 bases and V by 7 bases; bases with no gene match: 12. This CDR3 region has 14 residues. Germline V gene lookup returns CDR1 SQVTM and CDR2 ANQGSEA. CDR3 nucleotide sequence: TGCAGCGCTGCGGAGGACAGGGCTAAGAACATTCAGTACTTC. This sequence encodes CSAAEDRAKNIQYF.

In nucleotides, the CDR3 is TGTGCCAGCAGTGAAGCGCTAGGCTTTAGCAATCAGCCCCAGCATTTT. It codes for CASSEALGFSNQPQHF. The rearrangement joins TRBV2 to TRBJ1-5; D unclear. The V end lost 0 bases, the J end lost 0 bases, and 9 bases lay between the germline ends. The CDR3 covers 16 residues. Germline-derived CDR1 and CDR2 are SNHLY and FYNNEI.

V usage is TRBV6-5 and J usage is TRBJ1-1; maybe TRBD1 (6 bases). Germline V gene data show CDR1 as MNHEY and CDR2 as SVGAGI. CDR3 length: 15 residues. V gave up 0 bases and J gave up 3 bases, with 11 bases separating them. CDR3 nucleotides: TGTGCCAGCAGTTACTCGAACAGGGCGGACACTGAAGCTTTCTTT. Protein sequence: CASSYSNRADTEAFF.

On this clone itself: Other nucleotide sequences in the sample specify the same CDR3. The V and J genes are TRBV6-1 and TRBJ2-7; 7 positions match TRBD1. The CDR3 consists of 14 residues. The trim removed 9 bases at V and 4 bases at J, leaving 12 bases unmatched. Germline V gives CDR1 MNHNS, CDR2 SASEGT. The DNA of the CDR3 is TGTGCCAGTCTCTTAGTCATGACAGGGTACGAGCAGTACTTC. It translates to CASLLVMTGYEQYF.

V usage is TRBV5-1 and J usage is TRBJ1-5; weak D call: TRBD1 (6 bases). In germline, CDR1 is SGHRS, CDR2 YFSETQ. This CDR3 is 15 amino acids long. Trimming stripped 4 bases from V and 4 bases from J, with 15 bases between. This CDR3 is CASSPVPGANQPQHF. CDR3 sequence (DNA): TGCGCCAGCAGCCCTGTGCCAGGGGCGAATCAGCCCCAGCATTTT.

The rearrangement links TRBV7-2 to TRBJ2-2; 9 bases agree with TRBD2. This CDR3 has 18 residues. V lost 8 bases and J lost 2; bases outside the gene matches: 15. The germline V gene has CDR1 SGHTA and CDR2 FQGNSA. The CDR3 loop reads CASSGAGGPLSNTGELFF. CDR3 DNA sequence: TGTGCCAGCTCTGGGGCGGGAGGGCCTCTCTCAAACACCGGGGAGCTGTTTTTT.

A single count supports this clone. The J gene is TRBJ2-2, the V gene TRBV9; D is perhaps TRBD2 (5 bases). The length of the CDR3 is 14 residues. CDR1 is SGDLS, CDR2 YYNGEE, per germline. V lost 0 bases and J lost 5, with 8 bases in between. Here the CDR3 reads CASSVAGRTGELFF. CDR3 in DNA: TGTGCCAGCAGCGTAGCGGGAAGGACCGGGGAGCTGTTTTTT. Supplemented by reference TRBV9 and TRBJ2-2, the full variable domain reads DSGVTQTPKHLITATGQRVTLRCSPRSGDLSVYWYQQSLDQGLQFLIQYYNGEERAKGNILERFSAQQFPDLHSELNLSSLELGDSALYFCASSVAGRTGELFFGEGSRLTVL.

This chain links TRBV11-2 with TRBJ2-7, with TRBD2 matching 8 bases. V lost 5 bases to trimming and J lost 3 bases; unmatched junction nucleotides: 12. Germline loops: CDR1 SGHAT, CDR2 FQNNGV. The CDR3 length is 16 residues. The DNA for the CDR3 is TGTGCCAGCAGCCTACGCTCCGGGGGGGTTTACTACGAGCAGTACTTC. Protein product: CASSLRSGGVYYEQYF. Full variable domain (remainder filled in from reference TRBV11-2 and TRBJ2-7): EAGVAQSPRYKIIEKRQSVAFWCNPISGHATLYWYQQILGQGPKLLIQFQNNGVVDDSQLPKDRFSAERLKGVDSTLKIQPAKLEDSAVYLCASSLRSGGVYYEQYFGPGTRLTVT.

This clone was observed a single time. The genes are TRBV11-2 and TRBJ2-7; D possibly corresponds to TRBD1 (5 bases). Trimming cost V 1 base and J 6 bases, with 16 bases left between them. Per the germline V gene, CDR1 is SGHAT and CDR2 is FQNNGV. The CDR3 is 15 residues long. CDR3 DNA: TGTGCCAGCAGCTTAGTTTTGGTAGGGGTCCGCGAGCAGTACTTC. This encodes CASSLVLVGVREQYF.

The chain has TRBV11-2 and TRBJ2-7, with 10 positions matching TRBD1. There are 15 residues in the CDR3. Germline trimming cut 1 base from V and 2 bases from J; bases unmatched to any gene: 2. The germline V gene encodes CDR1 SGHAT and CDR2 FQNNGV. CDR3 DNA: TGTGCCAGCAGCTTAGCCGGGACAGGGGCCTACGAGCAGTACTTC. Residues: CASSLAGTGAYEQYF.